The T cell receptor (beta chain) under discussion was sequenced for a study of cytomegalovirus exposure and HLA in healthy donors. As concerns this clone: No antigen is known for it.

The PCR had 60 Vbeta and 13 Jbeta primers. Method: immunoSEQ multiplex PCR; TCRdb's copy keeps in-frame clones and lacks some. The listing records roughly 50,000 clones. CDR1 and CDR2 from the germline V gene are SEHNR and FQNEAQ (reference sequence). The CDR3 contains 11 residues. The V end was cut by 5 bases, the J end by 4 bases, with 6 bases between. Regarding the study as a whole: Some V segments, TRBV6-2 and TRBV6-3 among them, were indistinguishable and were therefore excluded.

The sample was PBMCs. This TCR derives from a middle-aged woman in good health and CMV-seronegative. The chain combines TRBV7-9 with TRBJ2-7, with D unclear. The CDR3 sequence is CASSPQYEQYF. The CDR3 nucleotides read TGTGCCAGCAGCCCCCAATACGAGCAGTACTTC.